This TCR beta chain was retrieved from a study of blood T cells in healthy people across ages. Combining a sample-barcoded 5' primer with a J-beta primer mix, a second PCR ran for about 6 to 12 cycles. Individual samples furnished no less than 2.5 million CDR3-containing paired-end reads apiece. TCRdb redid the calling of the 5' RACE reads with MiXCR, one entry per CDR3 protein. The table shows some 760,000 distinct CDR3 sequences, with approximately 25% occurring only once. The study, taken as a whole, reports: Changes seen in expanded clonotypes were possibly confounded by donor CMV status left unknown.

Worth noting for this clonotype: Its cognate antigen is unknown.

V lost 8 bases, J lost 4 bases, and 14 bases lay in between. CDR3 length: 13 amino acids. Germline V gives CDR1 LGHDT, CDR2 YNNKEL (reference sequence). This same sample was also part of a study on T cells of mothers and their children. That source reports: All donors were healthy and Caucasian; they were a few mothers and their six children. In cDNA synthesis, all of the extracted RNA was used at approximately 1.6 ug per 15 ul.

V and J are TRBV3-1 and TRBJ1-1; no clear D. Sequenced: blood. The TCR comes from a boy aged 10-17 years in good health. The CDR3 sequence: CASGPWTGTEAFF. The CDR3 coding sequence is TGTGCCAGCGGACCGTGGACTGGCACTGAAGCTTTCTTT.